The TCR beta chain under discussion was sequenced for a study of blood T cells in healthy people across ages. Study-wide points: Calculation of diversity from one million T cells yielded estimates considered to be underestimates.

Primed by a sample-barcoded 5' primer and a J-beta primer mix, a second PCR proceeded for roughly 7 to 12 cycles. Each CDR3 protein is one row after TCRdb ran MiXCR on the 5' RACE reads. The sample records over 1.5 million distinct CDR3 sequences, roughly 49% being singletons. Points on this clonotype: Its antigen remains unknown.

Germline trimming cut 4 bases from V and 4 bases from J; bases unmatched to any gene: 16. The germline V gene encodes CDR1 SEHNR and CDR2 FQNEAQ (reference sequence). This CDR3 comprises 17 residues. The TCR sequence derives from a woman aged 40 to 50 in good health. What was sequenced was blood. The V and J genes are TRBV7-9 and TRBJ2-7; 7 nucleotides line up with TRBD1. The CDR3 nucleotides are TGTGCCAGCAGCTCCATACGAAGACAGGGCTTTTGGTACGAGCAGTACTTC. Its protein product is CASSSIRRQGFWYEQYF.